This TCR beta chain was obtained from a study of T cells in Graves' hyperthyroidism and ophthalmopathy. Overall study findings and caveats: Most expanded thyroid clonotypes above 0.001 also appeared in blood.

V dropped 1 base and J dropped 8 bases, with 12 bases sitting between them. The CDR3 sequence is 14 residues long. Germline lookup yields CDR1 MDHEN and CDR2 SYDVKM. Patients counted as stable if ophthalmopathy did not develop within 18 months. Exclusion of a patient resulted from uncontrolled infection, other autoimmune disease, pregnancy or lactation. Diagnoses used clinical symptoms, serum thyroxine and TRAb, thyroid ultrasound and orbital computed tomography. What was amplified from RNA transcripts were TCR beta CDR3 regions. In the first-round RT-PCR of the TCR CDR3, the HTBI primer set was used. TCRdb called the multiplex PCR reads again in MiXCR, with one record for every CDR3 protein. Found here are hundreds of thousands of distinct CDR3 sequences, about a sixth of them singletons; the top ten hold around 18%. This clonotype was counted a few times. The antigen remains unidentified.

Sequenced material: blood. The chain joins TRBV28 to TRBJ2-1, with a weak D call TRBD1 (5 bases). This receptor was taken from a woman aged 18-29 years with Graves' hyperthyroidism. CDR3 residues: CASSLLRGGDEQFF. DNA for the CDR3: TGTGCCAGCAGTTTATTAAGGGGTGGGGATGAGCAGTTCTTC.